This T cell receptor (beta chain) stems from a study of blood T cell repertoires in COVID-19. Study-wide background: Acute and convalescent COVID-19 specimens originated in the United States, Italy and Spain. PBMCs, B-cell-depleted T cells, or T cells were the source of the cDNA or gDNA that made up the material.

There are 19 residues in the CDR3. The ends lost 5 bases at V and 3 bases at J; junction bases unmatched: 18. Germline assignment: CDR1 SGHNT and CDR2 YYREEE (reference sequence). Authors' analysis steps: How many nucleated cells were present was estimated from reference gene primer amplification. Sequencing used immunoSEQ multiplex PCR; TCRdb keeps in-frame clones, though not all of them. That table gives V, J and clone size, and the DNA gave D and trimming. The sample holds more than 150,000 clones, 70% to 90% seen once. This chain links TRBV5-4 with TRBJ2-2; 8 bases are a match to TRBD1. This TCR came from a woman aged 80 or over with acute or convalescent COVID-19. Specimen: peripheral blood. The CDR3 is CASSRPRQGARVDTGELFF. The DNA for the CDR3 is TGTGCCAGCAGTCGACCTCGGCAGGGGGCTAGGGTCGACACCGGGGAGCTGTTTTTT.